Reported below is one TCR beta chain. This clone has just one count. No cognate antigen has been identified for it. No base-level quality is on record; no much larger clone is a single base apart. This sample was included in a study of sequential checkpoint blockade in melanoma (dated by TCRdb to 2018 to 2020). In terms of the full investigation: Patients were randomized 1:1 to first-line nivolumab followed by ipilimumab (arm A) or ipilimumab followed by nivolumab (arm B). Maintenance nivolumab came after both trial sequences. Study-wide findings and limitations: The response-prediction model combining TCR metrics and mutation burden needs validation in larger, independent patient cohorts.

V is clipped by 3 bases and J by 4 bases, and the sequence between their germline boundaries is 19 bases long. The CDR1 and CDR2 encoded by the germline V gene are SGHAT and FQNNGV. The CDR3 contains 16 residues, cysteine and phenylalanine counted. CDR3 DNA only is kept here, 48 bases in frame from base 1. Read against the paper, the sample's treatment or condition label means: randomized to nivolumab then ipilimumab (arm A) or the reverse (arm B). None of the patients in the trial had previously been given DNA-damaging chemotherapy. On a FACS Aria II flow cytometer, live CD3+CD8+ cells that were negative for CD19 and CD56 were sorted from thawed PBMCs. Samples were obtained from patients with melanoma enrolled in CheckMate 064, a randomized, open-label phase II trial of sequential checkpoint blockade. Peripheral blood mononuclear cells were obtained through leukapheresis, purified using Ficoll-Paque, and frozen in human serum containing roughly 10% DMSO. Immediately after sorting, the purity of the sorted blood CD3+CD8+ cells was confirmed to be >98%, and DNA was then extracted.

TCRbeta CDR3 regions were immunosequenced from genomic DNA with the immunoSEQ Assay. Prior to high-throughput sequencing, genomic DNA was amplified by bias-controlled multiplex PCR. In the original analysis: To quantify the absolute abundance of each unique TCRbeta CDR3 region, the sequences were collapsed and filtered. Clonality, defined as 1 minus Pielou's evenness, was calculated using productive rearrangements only. Clones with significantly greater frequencies in on-treatment versus baseline samples were identified using a previously published method. Sourced from immuneACCESS, this table was stored by TCRdb with only in-frame sequences that have V and J called. A share of the clones is absent; for the studies checked, an unresolved V gene accounts for under half, and the remainder has no known explanation. V, J and clone size reflect that table, while D and trimming were determined from the DNA. The sample table shows 35,000 to 50,000 clones, and about nine tenths are seen once. The biggest ten clones account for approximately 12% of the sample.

The TCR comes from a human donor with melanoma. The chain is encoded by TRBV11-2 joined to TRBJ2-7; a weak D assignment points to TRBD2 (5 bases agree). The sample in question was CD8+ T cells sorted from blood (inferred from file names), obtained from a patient given nivolumab and ipilimumab in sequence. The DNA sequence follows: TGTGCCAGCAGCTTGTCCTCCGGGAATGTGATGTACGAGCAGTACTTC. Its coded protein is CASSLSSGNVMYEQYF.